These 10 T cell receptor beta chains came from one sample sequenced in a study of tumor-infiltrating lymphocytes in primary liver carcinoma. A constant-region primer served to make TCR beta cDNA from roughly 500 ng total RNA. Three-round nested multiplex PCR performed with slightly modified ARM-PCR produced the TCR beta libraries. The study ran its first two PCR rounds for about 11 cycles each, using TRBV1-TRBV30 forward primers and a C-beta reverse primer. Using its own MiXCR run on the multiplex PCR reads, TCRdb lists one record per CDR3 protein. The sample yields approximately 210,000 distinct CDR3 sequences, 65% seen once. It was unsorted whole blood that yielded blood RNA, and germline DNA was also extracted. The sequencing input was peripheral blood. The receptors come from an older woman with primary liver carcinoma and hepatitis B virus infection.

This clonotype has just one count. The V gene is TRBV5-4, the J gene TRBJ2-1, with TRBD2 matching over 9 bases. The CDR3 has 15 residues. Trimming at V came to 1 base and at J to 8 bases, leaving 7 bases not matched to a gene. Germline V CDR1 and CDR2: SGHNT, YYREEE (reference sequence). The CDR3 DNA is TGTGCCAGCAGCTTGCGTGGACTAGCGACCGATGAGCAGTTCTTC. It codes for CASSLRGLATDEQFF.

This clonotype came up many times. V usage is TRBV14 and J usage is TRBJ1-1; D uncertain. CDR3 size: 13 residues. V was cut by 8 bases and J by 1 base, with 11 bases left in between. The V gene's germline CDR1 is SGHDN and CDR2 FVKESK. CDR3 nucleotides: TGTGCCAGCCGAGTGGCCCCGAACACTGAAGCTTTCTTT. Residues: CASRVAPNTEAFF. The full variable domain, its missing parts supplied by reference TRBV14 and TRBJ1-1, is EAGVTQFPSHSVIEKGQTVTLRCDPISGHDNLYWYRRVMGKEIKFLLHFVKESKQDESGMPNNRFLAERTGGTYSTLKVQPAELEDSGVYFCASRVAPNTEAFFGQGTRLTVV.

A note on this clonotype: This may be a read error: a much more frequent sequence differs by one nucleotide. The chain is built from TRBV6-5 and TRBJ1-2, with D hard to call. The CDR3 spans 11 residues. Deletions cut 11 bases from V and 7 bases from J, with 14 bases between. The germline gives CDR1 MNHEY, CDR2 SVGAGI. This CDR3 is CAARRDLGYTF. CDR3 DNA sequence: TGTGCCGCACGTCGGGATCTTGGCTACACCTTC.

Of note for this clonotype: Here the CDR3 omits its conserved ending phenylalanine or tryptophan, so a read error is the likely source. The CDR3 reads CASSQGFNTEAFI. CDR3 bases: TGTGCCAGCAGCCAAGGTTTCAACACTGAAGCTTTCATT. The chain employs TRBV14 and TRBJ1-1, with D unclear. Germline CDR1 SGHDN, CDR2 FVKESK. V lost 1 base and J lost 2, with 5 bases in between. The CDR3 length is 13 residues.

In its sample, this clonotype was seen many times. CDR3 sequence: CSVARTGGMNEQFF. CDR3 DNA: TGCAGCGTTGCCCGAACAGGGGGCATGAATGAGCAGTTCTTC. V usage is TRBV29-1 and J usage is TRBJ2-1; 9 bases map to TRBD1. V lost 4 bases and J lost 7; bases outside the gene matches: 8. Germline V CDR1 and CDR2: SQVTM, ANQGSEA. The CDR3 runs 14 residues.

A word on this clonotype: The junction shows a germline mismatch at one end, possibly a read error. V is TRBV29-1 and J is TRBJ2-3; a weak D match, TRBD1 (7 bases). Germline V CDR1 and CDR2: SQVTM, ANQGSEA. CDR3 length: 14 amino acids. The CDR3 sequence: CSVEGARGAGTHCF. CDR3 nucleotide sequence: TGCAGCGTTGAAGGGGCCAGGGGGGCAGGTACGCATTGTTTT.

The table lists this clonotype with a few counts. The chain links TRBV30 to TRBJ1-1, with 7 bases identical to TRBD1. The CDR3 contains 14 residues. Trimming took 5 bases from V and 5 from J; bases not matched to a gene: 11. CDR1 GTSNPN and CDR2 SVGIG come from the germline V gene (reference sequence). The CDR3 sequence is CAWGRQGMGTEAFF. The CDR3 coding sequence is TGTGCCTGGGGTCGACAGGGTATGGGGACTGAAGCTTTCTTT.

In regard to this clonotype: One end of the junction does not line up with germline, which may come from a read error. The chain carries TRBV4-1 and TRBJ1-2; possible D gene TRBD1, 5 bases. The CDR3 has 16 residues. Germline V CDR1 and CDR2: MGHRA, YSYEKL. DNA of the CDR3: TGCGCCAGCAGCCAACGGGGCGCCTTCACTGACTATGGCTACTCCTTC. This encodes CASSQRGAFTDYGYSF.

The rearrangement joins TRBV5-1 to TRBJ2-3; a possible D gene is TRBD2 (6 bases). CDR3 length: 16 amino acids. Trimming removed 3 bases at V and 3 bases at J, with 17 bases between. In germline, CDR1 is SGHRS, CDR2 YFSETQ. Here the CDR3 DNA reads TGCGCCAGCAGCTCCCGGACTAACGACATTACAGATACGCAGTATTTT. Its translation: CASSSRTNDITDTQYF.

This clonotype has only one observation. This chain uses TRBV9 with TRBJ2-2, with D possibly TRBD1 on 6 matching bases. Germline V gene data show CDR1 as SGDLS and CDR2 as YYNGEE. The ends were cut back, 4 bases at V and 3 bases at J, with 16 bases in the middle. There are 16 residues in the CDR3. This chain's CDR3 is CASSTRGGMDTGELFF. The CDR3 DNA reads TGTGCCAGCAGCACCCGAGGGGGTATGGACACCGGGGAGCTGTTTTTT.